The sequence of this TCR beta chain was determined in a study of PD-1 blockade in classical Hodgkin lymphoma. For the study at large: Once every 2 weeks, patients received intravenous nivolumab at 3 mg/kg.

All trial patients relapsed after autologous stem cell transplantation. The method was immunoSEQ multiplex PCR; TCRdb's version includes in-frame clones alone and lacks a portion of them. The sample has just under 100,000 clones; roughly 83% are singletons. This receptor was obtained from a human donor with classical Hodgkin lymphoma. Sequences were derived from peripheral blood mononuclear cells (PBMCs), sampled at baseline.

In DNA form, the CDR3 reads TGTGCCAGCAGCCGAAGCGGGATAGTATACAATGAGCAGTTCTTC. Its protein product is CASSRSGIVYNEQFF. The V call is TRBV14, the J call TRBJ2-1; 7 nucleotides line up with TRBD2. Germline V gene sequence: CDR1 SGHDN, CDR2 FVKESK. The CDR3 has 15 residues. V trimming: 4 bases; J trimming: 4 bases; junction bases outside the gene matches: 7.